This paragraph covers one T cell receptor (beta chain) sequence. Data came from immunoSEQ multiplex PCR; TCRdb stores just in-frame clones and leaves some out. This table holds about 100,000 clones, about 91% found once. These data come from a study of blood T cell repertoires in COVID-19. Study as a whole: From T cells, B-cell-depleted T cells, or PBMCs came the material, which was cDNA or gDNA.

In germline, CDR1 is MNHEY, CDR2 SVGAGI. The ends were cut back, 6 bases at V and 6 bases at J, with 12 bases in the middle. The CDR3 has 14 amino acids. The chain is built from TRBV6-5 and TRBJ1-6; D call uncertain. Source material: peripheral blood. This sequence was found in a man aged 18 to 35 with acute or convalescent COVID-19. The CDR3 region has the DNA TGTGCCAGCAGACCGACTGGCGCTAATTCACCCCTCCACTTT. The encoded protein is CASRPTGANSPLHF.